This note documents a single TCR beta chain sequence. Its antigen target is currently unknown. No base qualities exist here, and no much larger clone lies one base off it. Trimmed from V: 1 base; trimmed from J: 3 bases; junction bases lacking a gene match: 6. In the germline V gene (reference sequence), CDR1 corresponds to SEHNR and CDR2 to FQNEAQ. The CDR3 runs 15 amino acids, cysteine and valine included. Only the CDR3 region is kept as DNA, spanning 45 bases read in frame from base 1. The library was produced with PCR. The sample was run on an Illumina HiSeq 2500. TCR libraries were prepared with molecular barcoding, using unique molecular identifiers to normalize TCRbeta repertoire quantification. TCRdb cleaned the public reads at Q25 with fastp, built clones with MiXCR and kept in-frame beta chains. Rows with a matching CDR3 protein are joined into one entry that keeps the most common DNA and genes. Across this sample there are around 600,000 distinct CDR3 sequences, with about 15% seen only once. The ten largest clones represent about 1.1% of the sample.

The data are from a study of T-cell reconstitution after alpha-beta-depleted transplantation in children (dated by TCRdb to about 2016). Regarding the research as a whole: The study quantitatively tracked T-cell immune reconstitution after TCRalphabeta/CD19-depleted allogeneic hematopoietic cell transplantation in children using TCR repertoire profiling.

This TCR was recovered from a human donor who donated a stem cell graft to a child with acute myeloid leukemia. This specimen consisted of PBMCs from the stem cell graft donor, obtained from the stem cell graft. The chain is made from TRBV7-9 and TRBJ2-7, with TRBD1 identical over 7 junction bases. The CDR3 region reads CASSLETGPYYEQYV. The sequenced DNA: TGTGCCAGCAGCTTAGAGACAGGGCCGTACTACGAGCAGTACGTC.